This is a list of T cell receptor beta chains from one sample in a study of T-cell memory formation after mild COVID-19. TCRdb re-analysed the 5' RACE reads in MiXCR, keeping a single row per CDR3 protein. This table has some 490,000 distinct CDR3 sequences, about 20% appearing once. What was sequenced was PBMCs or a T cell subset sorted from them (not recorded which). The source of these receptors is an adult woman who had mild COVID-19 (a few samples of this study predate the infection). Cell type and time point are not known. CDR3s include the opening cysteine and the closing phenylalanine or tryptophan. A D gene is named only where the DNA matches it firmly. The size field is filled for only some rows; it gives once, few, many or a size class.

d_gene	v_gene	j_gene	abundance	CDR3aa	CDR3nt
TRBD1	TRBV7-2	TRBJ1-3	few	CASSSGPGTGPDTIYF	TGTGCCAGCAGCTCAGGCCCCGGGACAGGTCCAGACACCATATATTTT
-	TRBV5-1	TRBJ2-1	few	CASSRDGVGYNEQFF	TGCGCCAGCAGCCGGGACGGGGTGGGCTACAATGAGCAGTTCTTC
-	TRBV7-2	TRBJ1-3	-	CASSRGDRNTIYF	TGTGCCAGCTCACGAGGGGACAGAAACACCATATATTTT
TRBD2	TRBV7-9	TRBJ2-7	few	CASSWGLAGGDEQYF	TGTGCCAGCAGCTGGGGACTAGCGGGAGGAGACGAGCAGTACTTC
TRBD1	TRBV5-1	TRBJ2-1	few	CASSFRQGKHNEQFF	TGCGCCAGCAGCTTTCGACAGGGGAAGCACAATGAGCAGTTCTTC
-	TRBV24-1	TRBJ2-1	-	CARPVGGGVYNEQFF	TGTGCCCGGCCCGTGGGAGGCGGGGTCTACAATGAGCAGTTCTTC
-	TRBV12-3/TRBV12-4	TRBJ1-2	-	CASRPGRAGYGYTF	TGTGCCAGCAGGCCAGGCAGGGCTGGCTATGGCTACACCTTC
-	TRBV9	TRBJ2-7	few	CASSVRASGEQYF	TGTGCCAGCAGCGTGAGGGCCTCTGGGGAGCAGTACTTC
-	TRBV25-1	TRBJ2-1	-	CASSDDKKQFF	TGTGCCAGCTCAGACGACAAGAAGCAGTTCTTC
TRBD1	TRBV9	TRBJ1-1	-	CASSAGTDEMNTEAFF	TGTGCCAGCAGCGCAGGGACAGACGAAATGAACACTGAAGCTTTCTTT
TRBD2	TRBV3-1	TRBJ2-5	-	CASSQRVGGETQYF	TGTGCCAGCAGCCAGAGGGTGGGAGGGGAGACCCAGTACTTC
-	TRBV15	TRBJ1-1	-	CATSRDRAVNTEAFF	TGTGCCACCAGCAGAGATCGGGCAGTGAACACTGAAGCTTTCTTT
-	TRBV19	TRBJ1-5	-	CASSHGGLRGGNQPQHF	TGTGCCAGTAGCCACGGAGGGCTGCGGGGAGGCAATCAGCCCCAGCATTTT
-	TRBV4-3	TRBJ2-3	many	CASSQAGTDTQYF	TGCGCCAGCAGCCAAGCCGGTACAGATACGCAGTATTTT
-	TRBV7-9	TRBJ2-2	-	CASSSLDTSANTGELFF	TGTGCCAGCAGCTCGCTCGACACTAGTGCGAACACCGGGGAGCTGTTTTTT
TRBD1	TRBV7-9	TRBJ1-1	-	CASSSGQQNTEAFF	TGTGCCAGCAGCTCGGGACAGCAAAACACTGAAGCTTTCTTT
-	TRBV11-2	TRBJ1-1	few	CASSLGGSRIEAFF	TGTGCCAGCAGCTTAGGGGGATCGCGGATTGAAGCTTTCTTT
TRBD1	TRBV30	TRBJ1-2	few	CAWTAQTGVYGYTF	TGTGCCTGGACCGCCCAGACAGGGGTCTATGGCTACACCTTC
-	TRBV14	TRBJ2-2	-	CASSQDAGTGELFF	TGTGCCAGCAGCCAAGACGCTGGGACCGGGGAGCTGTTTTTT
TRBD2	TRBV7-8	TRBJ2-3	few	CASSLAAATSGSDTQYF	TGTGCCAGCAGCTTAGCGGCAGCGACTAGCGGATCAGATACGCAGTATTTT
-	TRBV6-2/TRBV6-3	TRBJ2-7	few	CASTFPGTPSYEQYF	TGTGCCAGCACCTTTCCCGGGACACCCAGCTACGAGCAGTACTTC
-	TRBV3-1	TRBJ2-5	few	CASTGLPETQYF	TGTGCCAGCACCGGCCTCCCTGAGACCCAGTACTTC
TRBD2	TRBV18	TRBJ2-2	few	CASSPTGLAGGYRSNTGELFF	TGTGCCAGCTCACCAACCGGACTAGCGGGAGGATATCGTTCGAACACCGGGGAGCTGTTTTTT
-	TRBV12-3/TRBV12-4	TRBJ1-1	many	CASSQGRGEAFF	TGTGCCAGCAGTCAGGGACGGGGTGAAGCTTTCTTT
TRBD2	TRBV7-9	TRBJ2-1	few	CASSSVGTSNYEQFF	TGTGCCAGCAGCTCCGTCGGGACTAGCAACTATGAGCAGTTCTTC
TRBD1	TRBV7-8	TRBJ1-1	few	CASSPRGQLNTEAFF	TGTGCCAGCAGCCCGAGGGGACAGCTGAACACTGAAGCTTTCTTT
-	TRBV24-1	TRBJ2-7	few	CATSDTRAGDEQYF	TGTGCCACCAGTGATACCAGGGCAGGGGACGAGCAGTACTTC
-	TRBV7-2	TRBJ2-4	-	CASSLRGSLAKNIQYF	TGTGCCAGCAGCCTACGGGGGTCCCTAGCCAAAAACATTCAGTACTTC
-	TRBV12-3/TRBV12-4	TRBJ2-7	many	CASSRTVYEQYF	TGTGCCAGCAGTCGGACGGTCTACGAGCAGTACTTC
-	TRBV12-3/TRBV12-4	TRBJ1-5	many	CASAPGFNQPQHF	TGTGCCAGCGCACCGGGATTCAATCAGCCCCAGCATTTT
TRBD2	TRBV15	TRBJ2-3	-	CATSREVGGRGLPTADTQYF	TGTGCCACCAGCAGAGAAGTTGGCGGGAGGGGCCTCCCAACTGCAGATACGCAGTATTTT
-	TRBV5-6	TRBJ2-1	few	CASSSDGSYNEQF	TGTGCCAGCAGCTCCGACGGTAGCTACAATGAGCAGTTC
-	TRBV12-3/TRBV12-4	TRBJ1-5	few	CASSLLTGNNQPQHF	TGTGCCAGCAGTTTGTTGACGGGCAATAATCAGCCCCAGCATTTT
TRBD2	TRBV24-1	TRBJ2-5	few	CATNSGRLGETQYF	TGTGCCACCAATAGCGGGAGACTGGGTGAGACCCAGTACTTC
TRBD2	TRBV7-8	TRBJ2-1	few	CASILGGGAYNEQFF	TGTGCCAGCATCCTAGGCGGGGGTGCGTACAATGAGCAGTTCTTC
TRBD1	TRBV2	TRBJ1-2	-	CASSEATGGGYGYTF	TGTGCCAGCAGTGAAGCCACAGGGGGAGGGTATGGCTACACCTTC
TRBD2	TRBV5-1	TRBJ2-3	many	CASSFSSGETDTQYF	TGCGCCAGCAGCTTTTCTAGCGGGGAAACAGATACGCAGTATTTT
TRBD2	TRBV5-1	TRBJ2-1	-	CASSAGTRSANEQFF	TGCGCCAGCAGCGCCGGGACTAGATCCGCCAATGAGCAGTTCTTC
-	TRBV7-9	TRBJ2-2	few	CASHQGPGELFF	TGTGCCTCCCATCAGGGTCCCGGGGAGCTGTTTTTT
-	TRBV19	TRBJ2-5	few	CASSVYQETQYF	TGTGCCAGTAGTGTGTACCAAGAGACCCAGTACTTC
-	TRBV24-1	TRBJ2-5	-	CATSDRNRGETQYF	TGTGCCACCAGTGATCGGAACCGAGGGGAGACCCAGTACTTC
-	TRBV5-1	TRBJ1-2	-	CASTSSAQAARDGYTF	TGCGCCAGCACGTCCTCTGCACAGGCCGCCCGAGATGGCTACACCTTC
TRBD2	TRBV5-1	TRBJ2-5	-	CASSSGTSAETQYF	TGCGCCAGCAGCTCCGGGACTAGCGCAGAGACCCAGTACTTC
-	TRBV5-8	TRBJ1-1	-	CASSSSGREAFF	TGTGCCAGCAGCTCAAGTGGCAGAGAAGCTTTCTTT
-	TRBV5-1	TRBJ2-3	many	CASSLQDTQYF	TGCGCCAGCAGCTTGCAAGATACGCAGTATTTT
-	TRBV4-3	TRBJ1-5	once	CASSPSGHTQPQHF	TGCGCCAGCAGCCCCAGCGGACATACACAACCCCAGCATTTT
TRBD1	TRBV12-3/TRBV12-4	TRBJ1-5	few	CASSTIKGQGNQPQHF	TGTGCCAGCAGCACCATTAAGGGACAGGGGAATCAGCCCCAGCATTTT
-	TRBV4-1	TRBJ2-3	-	CASSQTSVAPDTQYF	TGCGCCAGCAGCCAGACCTCAGTAGCCCCAGATACGCAGTATTTT
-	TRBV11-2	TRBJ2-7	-	CASSLQESFSYEQYF	TGTGCCAGCAGCTTACAGGAAAGTTTCTCCTACGAGCAGTACTTC